This T cell receptor beta chain was identified during a study of blood T cell repertoires in COVID-19 (dated by TCRdb to 2020 to 2022). Some background on the complete study: Collaborator samples came from the United States, Italy and Spain and covered acute and convalescent phases of COVID-19. The sample metadata nearly always contained a de-identified subject ID, COVID-19 status, age in years and sex. The samples were drawn from two sources: the first 160 participants of the ongoing ImmuneRACE study, and 1,200 or so subjects contributed by 6 global collaborators. The material from the prospective study consisted of cDNA or gDNA derived from T cells, B-cell-depleted T cells, or PBMCs. The dataset comprised deeply sampled blood TCRbeta repertoires from subjects exposed to, actively infected with, or recovered from COVID-19. Where available, HLA class I and class II types were taken from metadata supplied by the sample provider and were not determined by assay-based typing. The repertoires were made available in a free public database intended to serve as a resource for research on the immune response to SARS-CoV-2. General findings and caveats noted by the study authors: How much clinical and demographic metadata was included differed by source and by participant, and the metadata was provided uncurated.

With respect to this clone: The clone's antigen remains unknown. Per-base quality was not reported, and no clone a single base away is much larger than it.

The immunoSEQ Assay, a bias-controlled multiplex PCR, was used to amplify TCRbeta CDR3 regions from genomic DNA. The source study handled its data this way. The number of nucleated cells in each sample was estimated from the amplification of reference gene primers within the assay. To quantify the absolute abundance of each unique TCRbeta CDR3 rearrangement, sequence reads were collapsed and filtered. For each sample, productive Simpson clonality was calculated as the square root of Simpson's diversity index across productive rearrangements. TCRdb took this table from immuneACCESS and kept in-frame rearrangements with V and J called. Such tables lack part of the clones; where checked against another copy, unresolved V genes explain under half of the gap, and the rest is unexplained. The D gene and trimming were derived from the DNA, and the V and J assignments and clone size from that table. Within this sample are 410,000 or so clones, with roughly 89% of them counted one time only. The ten largest account for under 1.5% of the sample.

Whole blood was collected in K2EDTA tubes by collaborating institutions according to the institutions' own protocols. Collaborator samples were shipped for TCRbeta analysis as frozen whole blood, isolated PBMCs, or DNA extracted from either sample type. Based on the germline V gene, the CDR1 and CDR2 sequences are LGHNA and YNFKEQ. V drops 1 base and J drops 0 bases, leaving 10 bases in between. Reading from cysteine to phenylalanine, the CDR3 counts 16 amino acids. CDR3 DNA is the only sequence kept; it has 48 bases, read in frame from the first base. The sequence links TRBV4-2 to TRBJ2-1; the D gene is not confidently resolved. The specimen was peripheral blood. The sequence derives from a woman aged 30 to 39 with active or convalescent COVID-19. The nucleotides are TGTGCCAGCAGCCAAGCTGGCGGAAGCTCCTACAATGAGCAGTTCTTC. This translates into CASSQAGGSSYNEQFF.